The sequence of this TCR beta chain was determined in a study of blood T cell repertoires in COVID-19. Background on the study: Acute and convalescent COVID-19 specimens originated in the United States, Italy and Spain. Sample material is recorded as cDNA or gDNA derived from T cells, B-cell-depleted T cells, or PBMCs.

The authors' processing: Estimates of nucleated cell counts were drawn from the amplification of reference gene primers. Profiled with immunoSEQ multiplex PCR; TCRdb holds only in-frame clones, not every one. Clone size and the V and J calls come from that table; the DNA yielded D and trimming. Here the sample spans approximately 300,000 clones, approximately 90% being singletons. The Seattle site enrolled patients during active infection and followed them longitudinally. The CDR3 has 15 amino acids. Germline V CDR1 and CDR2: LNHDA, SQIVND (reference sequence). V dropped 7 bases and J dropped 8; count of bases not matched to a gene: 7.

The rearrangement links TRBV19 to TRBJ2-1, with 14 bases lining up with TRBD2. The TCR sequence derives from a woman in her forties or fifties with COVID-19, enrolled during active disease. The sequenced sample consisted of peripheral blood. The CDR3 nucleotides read TGTGCCAGTAACCGACTAGCGGGAGGGATAGATGAGCAGTTCTTC. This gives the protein CASNRLAGGIDEQFF. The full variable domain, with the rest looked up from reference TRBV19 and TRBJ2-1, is DGGITQSPKYLFRKEGQNVTLSCEQNLNHDAMYWYRQDPGQGLRLIYYSQIVNDFQKGDIAEGYSVSREKKESFPLTVTSAQKNPTAFYLCASNRLAGGIDEQFFGPGTRLTVL.